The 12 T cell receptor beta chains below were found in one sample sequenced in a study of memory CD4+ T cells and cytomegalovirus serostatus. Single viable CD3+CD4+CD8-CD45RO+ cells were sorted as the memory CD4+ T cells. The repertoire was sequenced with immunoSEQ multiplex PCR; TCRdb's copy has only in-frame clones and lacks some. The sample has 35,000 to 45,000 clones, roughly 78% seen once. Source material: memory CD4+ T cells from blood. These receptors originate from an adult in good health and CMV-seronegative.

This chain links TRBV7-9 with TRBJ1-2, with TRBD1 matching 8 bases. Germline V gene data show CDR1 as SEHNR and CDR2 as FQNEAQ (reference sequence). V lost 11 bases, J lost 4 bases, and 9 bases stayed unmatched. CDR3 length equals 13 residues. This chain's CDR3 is CAEAGQGGYGYTF. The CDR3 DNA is TGTGCCGAGGCCGGACAGGGCGGCTATGGCTACACCTTC.

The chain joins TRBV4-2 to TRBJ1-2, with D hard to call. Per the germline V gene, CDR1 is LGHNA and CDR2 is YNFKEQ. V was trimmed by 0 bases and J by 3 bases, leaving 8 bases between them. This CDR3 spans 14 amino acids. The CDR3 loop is CASSQDPSYYGYTF. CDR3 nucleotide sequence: TGTGCCAGCAGCCAAGATCCGTCGTACTATGGCTACACCTTC.

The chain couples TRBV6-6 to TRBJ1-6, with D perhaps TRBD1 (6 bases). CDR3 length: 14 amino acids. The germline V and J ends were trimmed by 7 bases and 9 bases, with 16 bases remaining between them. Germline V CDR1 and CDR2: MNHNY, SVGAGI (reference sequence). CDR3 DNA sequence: TGTGCCAGCACCCAGGGTGGGGGCCGTTCACCCCTCCACTTT. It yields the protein CASTQGGGRSPLHF.

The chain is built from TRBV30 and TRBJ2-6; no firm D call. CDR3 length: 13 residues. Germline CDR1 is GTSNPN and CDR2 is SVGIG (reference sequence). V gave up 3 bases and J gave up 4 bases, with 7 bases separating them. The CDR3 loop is CAWRGKGANVLTF. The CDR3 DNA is TGTGCCTGGAGGGGGAAAGGGGCCAACGTCCTGACTTTC. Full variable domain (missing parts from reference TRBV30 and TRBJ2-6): SQTIHQWPATLVQPVGSPLSLECTVEGTSNPNLYWYRQAAGRGLQLLFYSVGIGQISSEVPQNLSASRPQDRQFILSSKKLLLSDSGFYLCAWRGKGANVLTFGAGSRLTVL.

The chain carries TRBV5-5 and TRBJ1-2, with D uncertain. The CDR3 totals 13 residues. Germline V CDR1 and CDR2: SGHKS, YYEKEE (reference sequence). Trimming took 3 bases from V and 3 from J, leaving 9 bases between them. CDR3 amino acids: CASSSRRDYGYTF. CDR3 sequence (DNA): TGTGCCAGCAGCTCCCGCCGAGACTATGGCTACACCTTC.

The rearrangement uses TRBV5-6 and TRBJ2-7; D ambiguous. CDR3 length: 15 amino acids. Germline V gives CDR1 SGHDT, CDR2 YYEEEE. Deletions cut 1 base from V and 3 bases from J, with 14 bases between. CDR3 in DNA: TGTGCCAGCAGCTTGTCCCCCACGGGCTACTACGAGCAGTACTTC. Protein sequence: CASSLSPTGYYEQYF.

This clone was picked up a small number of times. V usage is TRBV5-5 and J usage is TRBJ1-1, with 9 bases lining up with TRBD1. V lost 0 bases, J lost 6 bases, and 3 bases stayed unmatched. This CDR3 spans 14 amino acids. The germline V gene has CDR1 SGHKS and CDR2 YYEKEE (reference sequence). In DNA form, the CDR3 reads TGTGCCAGCAGCTTGGCCGACAGGGGGGCTGAAGCTTTCTTT. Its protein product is CASSLADRGAEAFF.

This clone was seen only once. CDR3 region: CATNGLYRDLSEAFF. The CDR3 bases are TGTGCCACCAATGGGTTGTACAGGGATTTGTCTGAAGCTTTCTTT. The V call is TRBV6-1, the J call TRBJ1-1; possible D gene TRBD1, 6 bases. There are 15 residues in the CDR3. V shed 10 bases and J shed 6 bases, with 24 bases lying between them. The germline V gene encodes CDR1 MNHNS and CDR2 SASEGT.

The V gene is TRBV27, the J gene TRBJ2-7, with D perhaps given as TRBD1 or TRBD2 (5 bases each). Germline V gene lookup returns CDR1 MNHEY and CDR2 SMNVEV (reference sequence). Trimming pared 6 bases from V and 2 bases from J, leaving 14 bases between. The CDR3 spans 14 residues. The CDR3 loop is CASSLGTVPYEQYF. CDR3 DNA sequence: TGTGCCAGCAGCCTTGGGACGGTACCCTACGAGCAGTACTTC.

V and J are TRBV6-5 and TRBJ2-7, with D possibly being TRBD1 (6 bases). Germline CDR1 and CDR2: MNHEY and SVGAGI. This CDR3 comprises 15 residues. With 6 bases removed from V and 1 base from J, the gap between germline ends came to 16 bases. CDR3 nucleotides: TGTGCCAGCAGCAGCGGACAGTCTCATTCCTACGAGCAGTACTTC. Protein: CASSSGQSHSYEQYF.

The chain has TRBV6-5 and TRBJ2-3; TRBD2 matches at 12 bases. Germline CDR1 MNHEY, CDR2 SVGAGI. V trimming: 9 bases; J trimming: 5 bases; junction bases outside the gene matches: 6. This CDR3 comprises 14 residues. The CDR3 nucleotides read TGTGCCAGTAAACTAGCGGGGGGATTAGATACGCAGTATTTT. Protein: CASKLAGGLDTQYF.

The CDR3 reads CASSLGQGKANVLTF. The CDR3 region has the DNA TGTGCCAGCAGCCTAGGACAGGGGAAGGCCAACGTCCTGACTTTC. This rearrangement joins TRBV6-6 to TRBJ2-6; 9 bases align to TRBD1. This CDR3 has 15 residues. Germline values: CDR1 MNHNY, CDR2 SVGAGI (reference sequence). Losses at the gene ends were 6 bases for V and 6 bases for J; bases not matched to a gene: 6.